This T cell receptor beta chain was profiled in a study of cytomegalovirus exposure and HLA in healthy donors. Overall study findings and caveats: Researchers left out some V segments, among them TRBV6-2 and TRBV6-3, as indistinguishable.

Comments on this clone: Its antigen is not identified.

The PCR had 60 Vbeta and 13 Jbeta primers. The repertoire was sequenced with immunoSEQ multiplex PCR; TCRdb's copy has only in-frame clones and lacks some. The table shows fewer than 200,000 clones, with approximately 77% occurring only once. This CDR3 is 15 amino acids long. The ends lost 2 bases at V and 0 bases at J; junction bases unmatched: 0. Germline V gene lookup returns CDR1 SGHTA and CDR2 FQGTGA. The gene calls are TRBV7-3 and TRBJ2-3; TRBD1 matches at 9 bases. The TCR comes from a male donor in good health and CMV-seronegative. Specimen: PBMCs. The CDR3 coding sequence is TGTGCCAGCAGCTTAGGGACAGGGAGCACAGATACGCAGTATTTT. Protein product: CASSLGTGSTDTQYF.